Listed below are T cell receptor beta chains from one sample, sequenced in a study of cytomegalovirus exposure and HLA in healthy donors. Profiled with immunoSEQ multiplex PCR; TCRdb holds only in-frame clones, not every one. This table has tens of thousands of clones, 71% appearing once. The sample taken for sequencing was PBMCs. These receptors all come from a man aged 45-60 years in good health and CMV-seropositive. CDR3s leave out the opening cysteine and the closing phenylalanine or tryptophan.

j_gene | v_gene | CDR3aa
TRBJ1-2 | TRBV5-4 | ASSLGDRVYGYT
TRBJ2-7 | TRBV18 | ASSPHTTGFNYEQY
TRBJ1-1 | TRBV19 | ASSIAGRFEAF
TRBJ2-2 | TRBV9 | ASSSRGGSTGELF
TRBJ1-4 | TRBV9 | ASSVEGTRATNEKLF
TRBJ2-7 | TRBV29-1 | SVPDRGEQY
TRBJ2-1 | TRBV19 | ASRPDSDYNEQF
TRBJ1-2 | TRBV9 | ASSVGTEGNYGYT
TRBJ2-7 | TRBV28 | ASSLSPSGSFWQY
TRBJ1-1 | TRBV2 | ASSSQGITEAF
TRBJ2-3 | TRBV6-1 | ASGGAGDTQY
TRBJ2-7 | TRBV27 | ASSLRGGIQYEQY
TRBJ2-7 | TRBV6-5 | ASSLSGRAYEQY
TRBJ1-3 | TRBV29-1 | SVRTGERNTIY
TRBJ2-7 | TRBV5-1 | ASSNSDRASYEQY
TRBJ2-1 | TRBV9 | ASSVGLAGGPGNEQF
TRBJ2-7 | TRBV5-1 | ASSSQPSGQLGALG
TRBJ2-7 | TRBV5-1 | ASSPSGRGGSYEQY
TRBJ2-3 | TRBV7-6 | ASSLAHPGGGTDTQY
TRBJ2-3 | TRBV6-1 | ASSAWKGERSDTQY
TRBJ2-6 | TRBV18 | ASSPQGMGANVLT
TRBJ2-7 | TRBV14 | ASSQEGQSSYEQY
TRBJ1-5 | TRBV7-9 | ASSQGQGHQPQH
TRBJ1-1 | TRBV25-1 | ASSARQPRNTEAF
TRBJ2-7 | TRBV11-2 | ASSLDRGSAYEQY